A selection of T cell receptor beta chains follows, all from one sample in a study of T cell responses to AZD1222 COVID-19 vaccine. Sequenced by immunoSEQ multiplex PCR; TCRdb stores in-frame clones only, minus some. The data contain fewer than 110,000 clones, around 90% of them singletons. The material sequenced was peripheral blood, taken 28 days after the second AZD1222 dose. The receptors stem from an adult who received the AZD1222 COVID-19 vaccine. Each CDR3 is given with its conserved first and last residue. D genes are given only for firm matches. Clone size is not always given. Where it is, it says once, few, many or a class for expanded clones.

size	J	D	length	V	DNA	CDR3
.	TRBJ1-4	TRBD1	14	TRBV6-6	TGTGCCAGCAGTTGGACAGGGGGGAATGAAAAACTGTTTTTT	CASSWTGGNEKLFF
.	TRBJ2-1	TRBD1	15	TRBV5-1	TGCGCCAGCAGCTTGGGGCAGGGGGATTGGTATGAGCAGTTCTTC	CASSLGQGDWYEQFF
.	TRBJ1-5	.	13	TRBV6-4	TGTGCCAGTGCCGTAGGCGCTAATCAGCCCCAGCATTTT	CASAVGANQPQHF
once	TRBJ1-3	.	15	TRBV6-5	TGTGCCAGCAGTCCAGGGACGGGGACTGGAAACACCATATATTTT	CASSPGTGTGNTIYF
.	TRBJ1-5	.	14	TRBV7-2	TGTGCCAGCAGCTTAGACAGGGGCAATCAGCCCCAGCATTTT	CASSLDRGNQPQHF
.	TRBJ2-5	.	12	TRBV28	TGTGCTTCCACCTCTGGACATGTGGCCCAGTACTTC	CASTSGHVAQYF
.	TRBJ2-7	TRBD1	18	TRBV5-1	TGCGCCAGCAGCTTGTATGCGAGCCGGGACAGGTCATCCTACGAGCAGTACTTC	CASSLYASRDRSSYEQYF
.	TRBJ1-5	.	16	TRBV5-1	TGCGCCAGCAGCTTGGATGGGCAGGGAGGGAGTCAGCCCCAGCATTTT	CASSLDGQGGSQPQHF
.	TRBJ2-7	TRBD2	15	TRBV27	TGTGCCAGCAGTTTAAGGCCTAGCGGGTCCTACGAGCAGTACTTC	CASSLRPSGSYEQYF
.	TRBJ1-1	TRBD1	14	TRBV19	TGTGCCAGTAGTGCACAGGGGGCCTTCGTTGAAGCTTTCTTT	CASSAQGAFVEAFF
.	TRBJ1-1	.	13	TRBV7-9	TGTGCCAGCAGCTTTCACAGGGACACTGAAGCTTTCTTT	CASSFHRDTEAFF
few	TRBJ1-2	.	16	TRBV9	TGTGCCAGCAGCGAGCCGACCGACTACTCTAACTATGGCTACACCTTC	CASSEPTDYSNYGYTF
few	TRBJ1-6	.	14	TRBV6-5	TGTGCCAGTGGAGGTAGAAGTTTCAATTCACCCCTCCACTTT	CASGGRSFNSPLHF
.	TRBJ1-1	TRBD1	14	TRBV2	TGTGCCAGCAGTAAAGGACAGGAGAACACTGAAGCTTTCTTT	CASSKGQENTEAFF
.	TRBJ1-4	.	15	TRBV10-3	TGTGCCATCAGTGAGGAGGGCCCTGGGGAAGAAAAACTGTTTTTT	CAISEEGPGEEKLFF
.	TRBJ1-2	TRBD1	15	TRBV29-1	TGCAGCGTTGAAGAGGGACAGGGGCTAAGCTATGGCTACACCTTC	CSVEEGQGLSYGYTF
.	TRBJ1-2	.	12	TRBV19	TGTGCCAGTAGTATAACCAACTATGGCTACACCTTC	CASSITNYGYTF
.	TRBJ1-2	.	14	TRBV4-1	TGCGCCAGCAGCTTTAACCCGGGGGACTATGGCTACACCTTC	CASSFNPGDYGYTF
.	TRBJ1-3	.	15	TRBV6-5	TGTGCCAGCAGTCCCCAGGTTAACTCTGGAAACACCATATATTTT	CASSPQVNSGNTIYF
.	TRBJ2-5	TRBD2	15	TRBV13	TGTGCCAGCAGCCTCGAGACTAGCGGGAGAGAGACCCAGTACTTC	CASSLETSGRETQYF